Listed below are T cell receptor beta chains from one sample, sequenced in a study of immune evolution from preneoplasia to lung adenocarcinoma. Repertoires were generated with immunoSEQ multiplex PCR, while TCRdb's copy carries only in-frame clones and drops some. The repertoire holds around 11,000 clones, with less than 85% as singletons. The sample was FFPE minimally invasive lung adenocarcinoma tissue. All receptors derive from a person aged 65-85 years with lung adenocarcinoma. Each CDR3 is given with its conserved first and last residue. The D gene is left open where the match is weak. Some rows have no size entry. The others give once, few or many, or a class for an expanded clone.

D gene | J gene | clone size | V gene | CDR3 DNA | CDR3 protein
NA | TRBJ1-3 | NA | TRBV2 | TGTGCCAGCAAGGTCACGGGCACCTCTGGAAACACCATATATTTT | CASKVTGTSGNTIYF
TRBD1 | TRBJ1-1 | NA | TRBV10-3 | TGTGCCATCAGTGAGTCCGCAGGGGGCGGTCCCGAAGCTTTCTTT | CAISESAGGGPEAFF
NA | TRBJ1-1 | few | TRBV15 | TGTGCCACCAGCCTAACACTGGGGGCCGACACTGAAGCTTTCTTT | CATSLTLGADTEAFF
TRBD1 | TRBJ2-7 | NA | TRBV25-1 | TGTGCCAGCAGTGACCCCCGGGACAGGGGGCGCGTAGAGCAGTACTTC | CASSDPRDRGRVEQYF
NA | TRBJ2-5 | NA | TRBV7-3 | TGTGCCAGCAGTTTGGGGGGCATGGAGACCCAGTACTTC | CASSLGGMETQYF
NA | TRBJ2-6 | NA | TRBV18 | TGTGCCAGCTCACCAGGCGGCAGGGCTAGCTCTGGGGCCAACGTCCTGACTTTC | CASSPGGRASSGANVLTF
NA | TRBJ1-1 | NA | TRBV5-6 | TGTGCCAGCCTCCCAGGGCCCGACACTGAAGCTTTCTTT | CASLPGPDTEAFF
TRBD2 | TRBJ2-1 | NA | TRBV11-3 | TGTGCCAGCAGTCCAGCGGGAGGATTCAATGAGCAGTTCTTC | CASSPAGGFNEQFF
NA | TRBJ2-7 | NA | TRBV6-5 | TGTGCCAGCAGTTTGGGACTTCCCTACGAGCAGTACTTC | CASSLGLPYEQYF
NA | TRBJ2-7 | NA | TRBV5-1 | TGCGCCAGCAGCTTGGAGCAGAGCTCCTACGAGCAGTACTTC | CASSLEQSSYEQYF
NA | TRBJ2-5 | NA | TRBV30 | TGTGCCTGGAGTGGGTCTGGACAAGAGACCCAGTACTTC | CAWSGSGQETQYF
NA | TRBJ2-7 | NA | TRBV6-5 | TGTGCCAGCAGTTACTCGGGAGCTCTGCCTAACGAGCAGTACTTC | CASSYSGALPNEQYF
NA | TRBJ1-1 | once | TRBV5-1 | TGCGCCAGCAGCTTGGGGACGGGAGAAGCTTTCTTT | CASSLGTGEAFF
NA | TRBJ2-1 | NA | TRBV7-3 | TGTGCCAGCAGCCCACAGGGGGGGGGCCGGCTCCGTGAGCAGTTCTTC | CASSPQGGGRLREQFF
NA | TRBJ1-1 | NA | TRBV1 | TGCACCAGCAGTCAAGAAGGTATGGCAGGCCGGACGAACACTGAAGCTTTCTTT | CTSSQEGMAGRTNTEAFF
NA | TRBJ2-3 | NA | TRBV9 | TGTGCCAGCAGCGTGACGTGGGAACGCACAGATACGCAGTATTTT | CASSVTWERTDTQYF
NA | TRBJ1-2 | NA | TRBV5-6 | TGTGCCAGCAGCTTGGTCGCCGGGGACATTGGATCCTATGGCTACACCTTC | CASSLVAGDIGSYGYTF
TRBD1 | TRBJ1-2 | once | TRBV6-5 | TGTGCCAGCAGATCTTGGACAGGGGGCATCTATGGCTACACCTTC | CASRSWTGGIYGYTF
TRBD2 | TRBJ2-2 | NA | TRBV4-1 | TGCGCCAGCAGCCAAGACGGCGGGGGGGCGAACACCGGGGAGCTGTTTTTT | CASSQDGGGANTGELFF
NA | TRBJ2-7 | NA | TRBV18 | TGTGCCAGCTCACCGGGGGGGACAGCGTCCTACGAGCAGTACTTC | CASSPGGTASYEQYF
TRBD1 | TRBJ1-4 | NA | TRBV14 | TGTGCCAGCAGCCAATTAAGGGGGCGTGAAAAACTGTTTTTT | CASSQLRGREKLFF
NA | TRBJ2-3 | NA | TRBV29-1 | TGCAGCGTTGCTCGCCCCGATACGCAGTATTTT | CSVARPDTQYF
NA | TRBJ1-1 | NA | TRBV30 | TGTGCCTGGACTCGGGGAGGGGGCACTGAAGCTTTCTTT | CAWTRGGGTEAFF
NA | TRBJ2-7 | NA | TRBV2 | TGTGCCAGCAGTCTAGCTGCAAACTCCTACGAGCAGTACTTC | CASSLAANSYEQYF
TRBD1 | TRBJ2-1 | NA | TRBV14 | TGTGCCAGCAGCCAATACCTGGGACAGGGGGCGCTTTACAATGAGCAGTTCTTC | CASSQYLGQGALYNEQFF
NA | TRBJ1-3 | NA | TRBV7-2 | TGTGCCAGCAGCCAATACAGCTCTGGAAACACCATATATTTT | CASSQYSSGNTIYF
NA | TRBJ2-2 | NA | TRBV4-2 | TGTGCCAGCAGCCGACATGTCACGGGGCCGGCCGGGGAGCTGTTTTTT | CASSRHVTGPAGELFF
NA | TRBJ1-6 | NA | TRBV28 | TGTGCCAGCAGTACCGGACCGCCTTATAATTCACCCCTCCACTTT | CASSTGPPYNSPLHF
NA | TRBJ2-3 | NA | TRBV5-1 | TGCGCCAGCAGCTTGGCCAATGGCAGGACAGATACGCAGTATTTT | CASSLANGRTDTQYF
NA | TRBJ2-3 | NA | TRBV7-8 | TGTGCCAGCAGCTTAGTGGCGGAAGAATCTGATACGCAGTATTTT | CASSLVAEESDTQYF
NA | TRBJ2-7 | few | TRBV7-9 | TGTGCCAGCAGCTTAGGTTCTCGGGGTCGTCGGTACGAGCAGTACTTC | CASSLGSRGRRYEQYF
NA | TRBJ1-1 | NA | TRBV13 | TGTGCCAGCAGCTTAAGACCCGGGACTGAAGCTTTCTTT | CASSLRPGTEAFF
TRBD1 | TRBJ2-1 | NA | TRBV7-9 | TGTGCCAGCAGCTTATACCGGGACAGGGGGTTCAATGAGCAGTTCTTC | CASSLYRDRGFNEQFF
NA | TRBJ1-4 | NA | TRBV30 | TGTGCCTGGAGTGTCCGGGGGGGCGTTAATGAAAAACTGTTTTTT | CAWSVRGGVNEKLFF
NA | TRBJ2-7 | NA | TRBV7-2 | TGTGCCAGCAGCTTAGTTGGGCAGGTTTACGACGAGCAGTACTTC | CASSLVGQVYDEQYF
NA | TRBJ1-2 | NA | TRBV6-1 | TGTGCCAGCAGTGAATGCCAGGGTTGCGGCTACACCTTC | CASSECQGCGYTF
TRBD1 | TRBJ1-1 | NA | TRBV11-3 | TGTGCCAGCAGCTACCAGGGGGACACTGAAGCTTTCTTT | CASSYQGDTEAFF
NA | TRBJ2-7 | NA | TRBV2 | TGTGCCAGCAACCAGGGCGGAGAGCAGTACTTC | CASNQGGEQYF
NA | TRBJ1-5 | NA | TRBV6-1 | TGTGCCAGCAGTACGATAATTAATCAGCCCCAGCATTTT | CASSTIINQPQHF
NA | TRBJ1-2 | once | TRBV5-1 | TGCGCCAGCAGCCCCGGGGATAGTCTTATTTATGGCTACACCTTC | CASSPGDSLIYGYTF
TRBD2 | TRBJ2-7 | NA | TRBV11-2 | TGTGCCAGCATCCCGACTAGCGGAGTGGGGCGGGAGCAGTACTTC | CASIPTSGVGREQYF
NA | TRBJ2-7 | few | TRBV4-2 | TGTGCCAGCAGCCAAGCGAGCGGGCTCTACGAGCAGTACTTC | CASSQASGLYEQYF
NA | TRBJ1-1 | NA | TRBV13 | TGTGCCAGCAGCTCAACCTCCTACACTGAAGCTTTCTTT | CASSSTSYTEAFF
NA | TRBJ1-2 | NA | TRBV7-9 | TGTGCCAGCAGCTTCGACAACACGCCCTACACCTTC | CASSFDNTPYTF
TRBD1 | TRBJ2-1 | NA | TRBV20-1 | TGCAGTGTCCTAGACAGGGAAAAGCAGTTCTTC | CSVLDREKQFF
NA | TRBJ1-5 | NA | TRBV21-1 | TGTGCCAGCAGCAAATTCAGGGTAACAGGGGGCGTACAGCCCCAGCATTTT | CASSKFRVTGGVQPQHF
NA | TRBJ1-3 | once | TRBV6-5 | TGTGCCAGCACCAAGAGGGAGATGACTGGAAACACCATATATTTT | CASTKREMTGNTIYF
NA | TRBJ2-2 | few | TRBV30 | TGTGCCTGGAGTAGTGCGACCGGGGAGCTGTTTTTT | CAWSSATGELFF
TRBD1 | TRBJ2-2 | NA | TRBV7-8 | TGTGCCAGCGTCTCGGCAGGGGGCGTAACCGGGGAGCTGTTTTTT | CASVSAGGVTGELFF